This T cell receptor beta chain was observed in a study of blood T cells in healthy people across ages (dated by TCRdb to between 2014 and 2017). About the full investigation: In model experiments, template switching captured roughly one uniquely barcoded TCR beta cDNA molecule for every two T cells. The study measured age-related changes in TCR beta repertoire diversity using deep sequencing normalized with unique cDNA molecular identifiers. Donors were grouped into four age groups: young (average approximately 15 years), middle-aged (about 38), aged (around 60) and long-lived (just over 80). Donors of different ages were randomly distributed across sequencing lanes to avoid experimental bias. For two donors (one aged 18 to 29 and one aged 80 or older), the study analyzed two additional independent replicas of 1 million unique cDNA reads from the same blood draw. On the study overall, not on this receptor specifically: Estimates of total diversity from one million sequenced T cells were regarded as lower bounds and underestimates. There was a strong correlation between observed TCR beta diversity and the percentage of naive T cells measured by flow cytometry. Compared with the aged group, the long-lived group had more naive CD4+ T cells, fewer expanded clones and increased TCR diversity, a pattern suggesting age selection. Bulk unsorted PBMC profiling prevented conclusive comparison of naive and antigen-experienced compartments. Donor CMV infection status was unknown, potentially confounding age-related changes in expanded clonotypes. Observed TCR beta diversity per million T cells fell roughly linearly with age, and a significant reduction was already apparent by age around 39.

Comment on this clonotype: The specificity of this receptor is unknown. Base-call qualities are not available, and no considerably larger clone is one nucleotide away.

The library was generated by 5' RACE. Sequenced on an Illumina HiSeq 2500. The second PCR ran for about 7 to 11 cycles and used a J-beta primer mix along with a sample-barcoded 5' primer. A unique molecular identifier was introduced onto each TCR beta cDNA molecule by a template-switch 5' adaptor carrying 12 random nucleotides. At least 2.5 million CDR3-containing paired-end reads were obtained from each sample. First-strand cDNA was synthesized from all RNA with the Mint cDNA synthesis kit, primed by a TRBC-specific oligonucleotide. All cDNA was treated with uracil-DNA glycosylase and then went through a first 18-cycle PCR with the universal primers M1SS and BC2_uni_R. The original methods were these. Normalization of each sample was performed by random selection of 1 million high-quality reads, each carrying a distinct molecular identifier. Reads sharing molecular identifiers were discarded rather than binned into consensus sequences. MiTCR, set to a Q25 quality threshold and the strictest error-elimination algorithm, was used for CDR3 identification, clonotype clustering and error correction. Lower-bound total TCR beta diversity was estimated with a nonparametric unseen species model using Euler transformation. TCRdb's own reprocessing of the public reads used fastp at Q25 and MiXCR and kept productive beta chains. Rows with one shared CDR3 protein collapse into an entry with the most common genes and DNA. TCRdb's processing, not the authors' own work, is the source of the V and J calls. The sample contains 780,000 or so distinct CDR3 sequences, 45% to 70% of them found a single time. Roughly 26% of the sample is held by the ten biggest clonotypes.

Donors were 30 to 45 systemically healthy Caucasian individuals from Russia aged roughly 6 to 95 years. Each donor gave 8 to 10 milliliters of peripheral blood, drawn into EDTA-treated Vacutainer tubes. PBMCs were isolated by Ficoll-Paque density-gradient centrifugation, with at least 7 million obtained per sample. Trizol reagent was used to extract total RNA from the PBMCs, yielding at least 5 micrograms per sample. The percentages of naive CD45RAhigh/CD27high T cells were determined by flow cytometry on a PBMC aliquot from every donor. Including cysteine and phenylalanine, the CDR3 has 15 amino acids. CDR3 DNA only is kept here, 45 bases in frame from base 1. Trimming removed 2 bases from V and 2 bases from J; the gene matches leave 5 bases unexplained. CDR1 is given as MNHNY and CDR2 as SVGAGI, both from the germline V gene (reference sequence).

Sequencing was done on a sample of blood. The chain joins TRBV6-6 to TRBJ2-7; TRBD1 aligns with 8 central bases. The TCR sequence derives from a man aged 40-49 years in good health. The CDR3 region has the sequence CASSYGQGMTYEQYF. The nucleotides read TGTGCCAGCAGTTACGGACAGGGAATGACCTACGAGCAGTACTTC.